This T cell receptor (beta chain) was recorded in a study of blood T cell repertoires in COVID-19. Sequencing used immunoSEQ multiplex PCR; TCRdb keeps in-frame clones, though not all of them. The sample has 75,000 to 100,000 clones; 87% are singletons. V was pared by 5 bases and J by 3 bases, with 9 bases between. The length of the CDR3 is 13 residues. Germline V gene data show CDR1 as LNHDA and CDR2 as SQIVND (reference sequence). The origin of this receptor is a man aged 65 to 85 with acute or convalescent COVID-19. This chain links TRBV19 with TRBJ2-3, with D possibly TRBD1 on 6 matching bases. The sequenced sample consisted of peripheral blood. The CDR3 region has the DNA TGTGCCAGTAGTCCTACAGGGACAGATACGCAGTATTTT. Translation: CASSPTGTDTQYF.